This paragraph covers one TCR beta chain sequence. Its antigen is not yet known. Nothing much larger sits one base from this clone, and base qualities are not available. These data originate in a study of control samples from healthy donors and cancer patients (dated by TCRdb to about 2020). Receptor amplification or capture employed the immunoSEQ multiplex PCR assay. TCRdb carries this immuneACCESS record with in-frame sequences only. Its versions omit some clonotypes, under half of them owing to an unresolved V gene in the studies checked, with the rest unexplained. This sample is represented by 91,000 or so clones; approximately 93% of them were singletons. Over 0.85% of the sample comes from the top ten. Relative to germline, V is missing 1 base and J is missing 5 bases, with 6 bases of the junction outside any gene match. From a lookup of the germline V gene (reference sequence), CDR1 and CDR2 are LGHDT and YNNKEL. Its CDR3 holds 15 amino acids, cysteine through phenylalanine. The sequence is cut down to CDR3 DNA, 45 bases in frame from base 1.

The sequence derives from a woman aged 25 to 39 in good health. Sequencing was done on a sample of blood. The sequence links TRBV3-1 (or the pseudogene TRBV3-2) to TRBJ1-2, and 8 junctional nucleotides match TRBD1. The DNA sequence is as follows: TGTGCCAGCAGCCAAGCTAGGCAGGGGGCGTATGGCTACACCTTC. Its translation reads: CASSQARQGAYGYTF.